A selection of T cell receptor beta chains follows, all from one sample in a study of post-analysis software for immune sequencing data. Each CDR3 protein gets one entry after TCRdb re-called the PCR reads with MiXCR. The table records fewer than 600,000 distinct CDR3 sequences, roughly 46% of them present only once. The sample comprised blood. The receptors here all came from a girl aged 10 to 17 with multiple sclerosis. Both conserved end residues are part of each CDR3. The order of the fields is D gene, J gene, clone size, V gene, CDR3 length, CDR3 protein, CDR3 DNA. The D gene is left open where the match is weak. Rows give clone size only sometimes, using once, few, many, or a class for an expanded clone.

>TRBD2|TRBJ2-1|few|TRBV6-4|15
CASFEETSDHNEQFF
TGTGCCAGTTTCGAAGAGACTAGCGATCACAATGAGCAGTTCTTC
>.|TRBJ2-3|few|TRBV24-1|15
CATSDSQGRTDTQYF
TGTGCCACCAGTGATTCCCAGGGACGGACAGATACGCAGTATTTT
>.|TRBJ2-5|.|TRBV7-2|13
CASSLKIEETQYF
TGTGCCAGCAGCTTAAAGATTGAAGAGACCCAGTACTTC
>TRBD1|TRBJ2-5|.|TRBV7-9|14
CASSPWTGERTQYF
TGTGCCAGCAGCCCCTGGACAGGGGAGAGGACCCAGTACTTC
>TRBD2|TRBJ2-3|.|TRBV29-1|15
CSVESLLAGADTQYF
TGCAGCGTTGAAAGTTTGCTAGCGGGAGCGGATACGCAGTATTTT
>.|TRBJ2-7|.|TRBV7-9|14
CASSSLDISYEQYF
TGTGCCAGCAGCTCCCTGGACATTTCCTACGAGCAGTACTTC
>.|TRBJ2-3|few|TRBV15|13
CATGERQSHTQYF
TGTGCCACTGGGGAAAGACAGTCCCATACGCAGTATTTT
>TRBD1|TRBJ2-3|.|TRBV24-1|18
CATSESSPDRALTDTQYF
TGTGCCACCAGTGAATCATCTCCAGACAGGGCACTCACAGATACGCAGTATTTT
>.|TRBJ2-3|.|TRBV7-3|15
CASSFLGGTTDTQYF
TGTGCCAGCAGCTTTCTTGGGGGCACGACAGATACGCAGTATTTT
>TRBD2|TRBJ2-1|few|TRBV5-4|17
CATWTSGKGRKGDEQFF
TGTGCCACTTGGACTAGCGGGAAGGGTAGGAAAGGCGATGAGCAGTTCTTC
>TRBD1|TRBJ2-3|.|TRBV7-3|15
CASSPKGQGTDTQYF
TGTGCCAGCAGTCCAAAGGGACAGGGAACAGATACGCAGTATTTT
>TRBD2|TRBJ2-7|few|TRBV29-1|14
CSVSLLAASYEQYF
TGCAGCGTTTCGCTGCTAGCGGCTTCCTACGAGCAGTACTTC
>TRBD1|TRBJ2-1|few|TRBV5-1|16
CASSLGTGGSYNEQFF
TGCGCCAGCAGCTTAGGGACAGGGGGCTCCTACAATGAGCAGTTCTTC
>.|TRBJ2-1|few|TRBV29-1|15
CSVEGSESNYNEQFF
TGCAGCGTTGAGGGCTCTGAGAGTAACTACAATGAGCAGTTCTTC
>.|TRBJ2-5|.|TRBV5-1|13
CASSPTPQETQYF
TGCGCCAGCAGCCCTACTCCCCAAGAGACCCAGTACTTC
>.|TRBJ2-7|.|TRBV7-9|12
CASSLSSLEQYF
TGCGCCAGCAGCTTATCCAGCCTAGAGCAGTACTTC
>TRBD1|TRBJ2-5|few|TRBV12-3/TRBV12-4|16
CASSPPGGRLGETQYF
TGTGCCAGCAGTCCACCAGGGGGCCGTTTGGGAGAGACCCAGTACTTC
>TRBD1|TRBJ2-5|few|TRBV25-1|14
CASRELDREETQYF
TGTGCCAGCAGAGAACTCGACAGGGAAGAGACCCAGTACTTC
>TRBD2|TRBJ2-1|.|TRBV5-1|16
CASSFRSSGQYNEQFF
TGCGCCAGCAGCTTCCGGTCTAGCGGGCAGTACAATGAGCAGTTCTTC
>.|TRBJ2-7|.|TRBV7-2|16
CASSLELVRGAYEQYF
TGTGCCAGCAGCTTAGAGTTGGTGAGGGGAGCCTACGAGCAGTACTTC
>TRBD2|TRBJ2-5|once|TRBV29-1|16
CSVGLRLAGVKETQYF
TGCAGCGTGGGGTTGAGGCTAGCGGGAGTAAAAGAGACCCAGTACTTC
>.|TRBJ2-5|.|TRBV7-3|13
CASSSVEQETQYF
TGTGCCAGCAGCTCCGTAGAGCAAGAGACCCAGTACTTC
>.|TRBJ1-1|.|TRBV20-1|15
CSAPKWLAGGTEAFF
TGCAGTGCCCCAAAATGGTTGGCGGGTGGCACTGAAGCTTTCTTT